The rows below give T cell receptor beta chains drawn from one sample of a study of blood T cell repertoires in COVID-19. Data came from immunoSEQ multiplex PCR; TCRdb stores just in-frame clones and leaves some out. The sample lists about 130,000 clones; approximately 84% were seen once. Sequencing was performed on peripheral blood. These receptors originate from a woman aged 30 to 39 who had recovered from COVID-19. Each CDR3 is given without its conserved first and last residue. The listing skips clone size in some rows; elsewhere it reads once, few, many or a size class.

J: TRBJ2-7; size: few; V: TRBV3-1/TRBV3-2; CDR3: ASSQGPGTGSYEQY
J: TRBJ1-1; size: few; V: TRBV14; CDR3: ASSSDRNTEAF
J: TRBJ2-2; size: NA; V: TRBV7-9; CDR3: ASTTRRRNTGELF
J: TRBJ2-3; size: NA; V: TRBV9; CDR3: ASSVGGTSLTDTQY
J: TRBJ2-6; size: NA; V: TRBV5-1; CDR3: ASSWGDRGSSGANVLT
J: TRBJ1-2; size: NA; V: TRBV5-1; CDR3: ASSSLTGSNYGYT
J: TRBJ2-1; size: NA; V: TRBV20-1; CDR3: SGGSDNEQF
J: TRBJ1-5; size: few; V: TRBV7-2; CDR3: ASSLDTYHSNQPQH
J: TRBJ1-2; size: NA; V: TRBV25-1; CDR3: ASSEPHRQGNYGYT
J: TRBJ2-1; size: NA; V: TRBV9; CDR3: ASSYRTGGGVQLYNEQF
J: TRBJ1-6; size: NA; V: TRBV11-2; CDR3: ASSLAGVARTYNSPLH
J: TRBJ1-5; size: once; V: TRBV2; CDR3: ASSWDRANQPQH